Presented here are 28 T cell receptor beta chains from one specimen sequenced in a study of T-cell reconstitution after alpha-beta-depleted transplantation in children. During its preparation, the TCRbeta library received unique molecular identifiers. TCRdb processed the PCR reads anew with MiXCR; each CDR3 protein has one entry. The sample lists roughly 570,000 distinct CDR3 sequences, 25% to 30% occurring once. The sample was PBMCs, taken before TCRalphabeta/CD19-depleted stem cell transplant. These receptor sequences come from a boy in the first two years of life with Wiskott-Aldrich syndrome, due to receive a stem cell transplant.

A few counts support this clonotype. The chain joins TRBV20-1 to TRBJ2-2; D is tentatively TRBD1 or TRBD2 (5 bases each). Trimming cost V 2 bases and J 1 base, with 14 bases left between them. CDR3 length: 16 amino acids. Germline CDR1 and CDR2: DFQATT and SNEGSKA (reference sequence). CDR3 nucleotides: TGCAGTGCTAGACGAATCGGGACCCTGAACACCGGGGAGCTGTTTTTT. Its protein product is CSARRIGTLNTGELFF.

J is TRBJ2-7 and V is TRBV27; D assignment may be TRBD1 or TRBD2 (5 bases each). Germline assignment: CDR1 MNHEY and CDR2 SMNVEV (reference sequence). Trimming stripped 5 bases from V and 3 bases from J, with 14 bases between. CDR3 length equals 14 residues. The CDR3 nucleotides read TGTGCCAGCAGTCCCCGGGACCCCCGCTACGAGCAGTACTTC. This sequence encodes CASSPRDPRYEQYF.

This chain links TRBV5-1 with TRBJ2-3; TRBD2 matches at 7 bases. This CDR3 contains 15 residues. V shed 4 bases, J shed 1 base, and the junction held 6 bases outside the gene matches. Germline assignment: CDR1 SGHRS and CDR2 YFSETQ. CDR3 DNA: TGCGCCAGCAGCAACAAGCGGGGACGCACAGATACGCAGTATTTT. Residues: CASSNKRGRTDTQYF.

The chain links TRBV5-1 to TRBJ2-5, with 7 nucleotides matching TRBD2. Trimming cost V 4 bases and J 5 bases; bases outside gene matches: 11. The CDR3 sequence is 15 residues long. Per germline, CDR1 SGHRS and CDR2 YFSETQ. CDR3 protein: CASSRRGDIWETQYF. For the CDR3, the DNA is TGCGCCAGCAGCCGCCGGGGGGATATTTGGGAGACCCAGTACTTC.

The chain uses TRBV5-1 and TRBJ2-7; TRBD1 agrees at 9 bases. Germline loops: CDR1 SGHRS, CDR2 YFSETQ. The CDR3 covers 16 residues. With V trimmed by 8 bases and J by 3 bases, 15 bases remained unmatched. The CDR3 is CASYESPGQGYYEQYF. CDR3 bases: TGCGCCAGTTACGAAAGCCCGGGACAGGGTTACTACGAGCAGTACTTC.

CDR3 loop: CASSYPGKHTGELFF. The CDR3, as DNA: TGTGCCAGCAGCTACCCCGGGAAGCACACCGGGGAGCTGTTTTTT. The V gene is TRBV7-8, the J gene TRBJ2-2, with a tentative D call TRBD2 (5 bases). Germline V gene lookup returns CDR1 SGHVS and CDR2 FQNEAQ. Deletions cut 4 bases from V and 3 bases from J, with 12 bases between. The CDR3 is 15 amino acids.

V is TRBV10-3 and J is TRBJ1-3; TRBD1 matches 7 bases. V trimming: 7 bases; J trimming: 0 bases; junction bases outside the gene matches: 6. Germline CDR1 and CDR2: ENHRY and SYGVKD. The CDR3 is 15 amino acids. CDR3 sequence: CAITRDSPSGNTIYF. The CDR3 coding sequence is TGTGCCATCACCCGGGACAGCCCCTCTGGAAACACCATATATTTT.

V gene TRBV5-1 combines with J gene TRBJ1-2; no clear D. The CDR3 spans 16 residues. The V end was cut by 0 bases, the J end by 8 bases, with 20 bases between. Germline V gene data show CDR1 as SGHRS and CDR2 as YFSETQ. CDR3 nucleotides: TGCGCCAGCAGCTTGGAATCGGGATTATCGACGGGGGGCTACACCTTC. Encoded protein: CASSLESGLSTGGYTF. Looking up the rest from reference TRBV5-1 and TRBJ1-2 gives the full variable domain: KAGVTQTPRYLIKTRGQQVTLSCSPISGHRSVSWYQQTPGQGLQFLFEYFSETQRNKGNFPGRFSGRQFSNSRSEMNVSTLELGDSALYLCASSLESGLSTGGYTFGSGTRLTVV.

This clonotype was counted only a few times. The CDR3 loop is CASSQAPNTGELFF. CDR3 nucleotide sequence: TGTGCCAGCAGCCAAGCCCCAAACACCGGGGAGCTGTTTTTT. The chain joins TRBV4-2 to TRBJ2-2; D uncertain. The CDR3 loop spans 14 amino acids. Trimming removed 1 base from V and 2 bases from J, with 5 bases in between. The V gene's germline CDR1 is LGHNA and CDR2 YNFKEQ.

This clonotype was observed a handful of times. The chain joins TRBV5-1 to TRBJ2-1; 8 bases fit TRBD2. The CDR3 has 16 amino acids. Looked up from germline, CDR1 is SGHRS and CDR2 is YFSETQ. V lost 3 bases and J lost 4; bases outside the gene matches: 9. As DNA, the CDR3 is TGCGCCAGCAGCTCGGCAAGGGGCGGGAGGTACAATGAGCAGTTCTTC. Translated, it gives CASSSARGGRYNEQFF. Full variable domain (outside the CDR3, taken from reference TRBV5-1 and TRBJ2-1): KAGVTQTPRYLIKTRGQQVTLSCSPISGHRSVSWYQQTPGQGLQFLFEYFSETQRNKGNFPGRFSGRQFSNSRSEMNVSTLELGDSALYLCASSSARGGRYNEQFFGPGTRLTVL.

The genes are TRBV7-2 and TRBJ2-3; TRBD2 matches at 12 bases. V gave up 0 bases and J gave up 4 bases; unmatched junction bases: 2. The CDR3 consists of 16 residues. Germline V CDR1 and CDR2: SGHTA, FQGNSA. The CDR3 nucleotides read TGTGCCAGCAGCTTAGCGGGACTAGCGGGTCCAGATACGCAGTATTTT. Its translation is CASSLAGLAGPDTQYF.

The CDR3 coding sequence is TGTGCCAGCAGCCCAAGTAGCGGGAGGGCCCCCTACAATGAGCAGTTCTTC. Translated, it gives CASSPSSGRAPYNEQFF. This chain connects TRBV5-5 to TRBJ2-1, with TRBD2 matching 11 bases. The CDR3 is made up of 17 amino acids. Trimming took 4 bases from V and 2 from J; bases not matched to a gene: 8. CDR1 is SGHKS, CDR2 YYEKEE, per germline (reference sequence).

This chain links TRBV5-1 with TRBJ2-7; tentatively, D is TRBD1 (5 bases). V was clipped by 0 bases and J by 2 bases, with 15 bases between them. The CDR3 spans 16 residues. The germline V gene encodes CDR1 SGHRS and CDR2 YFSETQ. CDR3 sequence reads: CASSLEGREVPYEQYF. As DNA, the CDR3 is TGCGCCAGCAGCTTGGAGGGCAGGGAAGTCCCCTACGAGCAGTACTTC.

In this sample, this clonotype turned up a few times. CDR3: CSAASGGGLLTYNEQFF. The CDR3 bases are TGCAGTGCTGCCTCAGGGGGAGGACTCCTAACCTACAATGAGCAGTTCTTC. The rearrangement joins TRBV20-1 to TRBJ2-1; a possible D gene is TRBD1 (7 bases). Germline V lookup: CDR1 DFQATT, CDR2 SNEGSKA (reference sequence). The CDR3 totals 17 residues. V gave up 5 bases and J gave up 2 bases, with 22 bases separating them.

The CDR3 region is CASSYAYEQYF. The CDR3, as DNA: TGTGCCAGCAGTTATGCCTACGAGCAGTACTTC. The chain has TRBV5-6 and TRBJ2-7; D gene ambiguous. The CDR3 is 11 residues long. Germline assignment: CDR1 SGHDT and CDR2 YYEEEE. V lost 5 bases and J lost 2, with 5 bases in between.

This clonotype was seen many times. The V gene is TRBV5-1, the J gene TRBJ1-5; no definite D call. This CDR3 is built from 14 residues. Germline-derived CDR1 and CDR2 are SGHRS and YFSETQ. Trimming stripped 0 bases from V and 4 bases from J, with 8 bases between. The CDR3 DNA reads as TGCGCCAGCAGCTTGGACAGTCGGAATCAGCCCCAGCATTTT. It specifies CASSLDSRNQPQHF.

This clonotype was observed a handful of times. The V call is TRBV28, the J call TRBJ1-5; 8 nucleotides line up with TRBD1. V was clipped by 3 bases and J by 5 bases; unmatched bases: 6. CDR1 is MDHEN and CDR2 is SYDVKM in the germline V gene. The CDR3 totals 15 residues. For the CDR3, the DNA is TGTGCCAGCAGTTTGGGGGACAGGAGCGATCAGCCCCAGCATTTT. It translates to CASSLGDRSDQPQHF.

The genes are TRBV24-1 and TRBJ2-1; 10 bases align to TRBD2. The CDR3 has 13 residues. From germline, CDR1 is KGHDR and CDR2 SFDVKD. J gave up 11 bases and V 5 bases, and 5 bases lay outside the gene matches. The CDR3 spells CATSGLAGVKQFF. The CDR3 nucleotides read TGTGCCACCAGTGGGCTAGCGGGAGTTAAGCAGTTCTTC.

This clonotype was counted between two and nine times. The genes are TRBV20-1 and TRBJ2-3; D is ambiguous. V was pared by 0 bases and J by 6 bases, with 10 bases between. CDR3 length equals 13 residues. CDR1 is DFQATT and CDR2 is SNEGSKA in the germline V gene (reference sequence). The CDR3 nucleotides are TGCAGTGCTAGAGAGCTAAGGGCCGATACGCAGTATTTT. Its translation is CSARELRADTQYF.

The chain uses TRBV30 and TRBJ1-2; unclear D gene. In germline, CDR1 is GTSNPN, CDR2 SVGIG (reference sequence). Trimming pared 2 bases from V and 2 bases from J, leaving 6 bases between. CDR3 length equals 12 residues. The CDR3 DNA sequence: TGTGCCTGGAGTAAATCGAACTATGGCTACACCTTC. Its protein is CAWSKSNYGYTF. Based on the CDR3 plus reference TRBV30 and TRBJ1-2, the full variable domain is SQTIHQWPATLVQPVGSPLSLECTVEGTSNPNLYWYRQAAGRGLQLLFYSVGIGQISSEVPQNLSASRPQDRQFILSSKKLLLSDSGFYLCAWSKSNYGYTFGSGTRLTVV.

With regard to this clonotype: The conserved final phenylalanine or tryptophan is absent from the CDR3, which likely points to a read error. The DNA is omitted, as the CDR3 cannot be located on it reliably, and the CDR3 follows TCRdb's listing. The chain recombines TRBV2 with TRBJ2-1; TRBD2, the table's D call, lacks a check against the DNA. 12 amino acids form the CDR3, both terminal residues included. The germline gives CDR1 SNHLY, CDR2 FYNNEI. This CDR3 is CASSEREGLRKL.

The V call is TRBV7-9, the J call TRBJ2-7; 9 bases align to TRBD2. CDR3 length: 16 amino acids. Germline CDR1 is SEHNR and CDR2 is FQNEAQ (reference sequence). V shed 8 bases, J shed 3 bases, and the junction held 14 bases outside the gene matches. The CDR3 region is CASGEPGSGSHYEQYF. For the CDR3, the DNA is TGTGCCAGCGGGGAACCGGGTAGCGGGAGTCACTACGAGCAGTACTTC.

This rearrangement joins TRBV20-1 to TRBJ2-1; 8 positions agree with TRBD2. The length of the CDR3 is 14 residues. Germline values: CDR1 DFQATT, CDR2 SNEGSKA (reference sequence). Losses at the gene ends were 6 bases for V and 7 bases for J; bases not matched to a gene: 11. CDR3 in amino acids: CSAGGAREPNEQFF. DNA of the CDR3: TGCAGTGCCGGGGGGGCGCGGGAGCCAAATGAGCAGTTCTTC.

There are many counts of this clonotype. The genes are TRBV10-3 and TRBJ1-5, with D uncertain. The CDR3 runs 13 residues. With 4 bases removed from V and 3 bases from J, the gap between germline ends came to 7 bases. CDR1 is ENHRY and CDR2 is SYGVKD in the germline V gene. The CDR3 DNA reads TGTGCCATCAGTGGTCAGTCCAATCAGCCCCAGCATTTT. Protein: CAISGQSNQPQHF.

CDR3 region: CSARDPTNSPYEQYF. The CDR3 DNA follows: TGCAGTGCTAGAGACCCGACTAACTCTCCCTACGAGCAGTACTTC. The chain links TRBV20-1 to TRBJ2-7; D possibly corresponds to TRBD2 (5 bases). The germline gives CDR1 DFQATT, CDR2 SNEGSKA (reference sequence). Trimming took 0 bases from V and 2 from J, leaving 14 bases between them. The CDR3 contains 15 residues.

In nucleotides, the CDR3 is TGTGCCAGCAGCGAACAGGGAAACAATGAGCAGTTCTTC. Encoded protein: CASSEQGNNEQFF. The chain carries TRBV2 and TRBJ2-1; maybe TRBD1 (6 bases). Trimming took 6 bases from V and 5 from J, leaving 11 bases between them. Germline values: CDR1 SNHLY, CDR2 FYNNEI. The CDR3 is made up of 13 amino acids.

This chain joins TRBV12-3 or TRBV12-4 and TRBJ2-3, with 11 bases fitting TRBD2. The CDR3 consists of 14 residues. The J segment lost 4 bases and the V segment lost 6 bases, leaving 3 bases of the junction unmatched. The CDR3 nucleotides read TGTGCCAGCAGGCTAGCGGGAGGTCCAGATACGCAGTATTTT. Its translation: CASRLAGGPDTQYF.

This clonotype occurred a few times. This rearrangement joins TRBV5-5 to TRBJ2-7; no clear D gene. The CDR3 length is 13 residues. Trimming stripped 1 base from V and 4 bases from J, with 9 bases between. Germline CDR1 is SGHKS and CDR2 is YYEKEE (reference sequence). The CDR3 nucleotides are TGTGCCAGCAGCTTGTCACAGTCTTACGAGCAGTACTTC. It specifies CASSLSQSYEQYF.